This TCR beta chain was sequenced in a study of control samples from healthy donors and cancer patients. Method: immunoSEQ multiplex PCR; TCRdb's copy keeps in-frame clones and lacks some. The repertoire includes 150,000 to 200,000 clones, approximately 90% of them detected once, and over 1.1% sits in the top ten. Germline loops: CDR1 LNHDA, CDR2 SQIVND (reference sequence). This CDR3 region has 14 residues. Trimming shortened V by 5 bases and J by 0 bases, and 8 bases separated the two germline ends. The TCR was taken from a man between 25 and 39 years old in good health. The sequenced material came from blood. The V gene is TRBV19, the J gene TRBJ1-5; D gene unclear. This chain's CDR3 is CASSEQISNQPQHF. CDR3 in DNA: TGTGCCAGTAGTGAACAGATTAGCAATCAGCCCCAGCATTTT. The variable domain in full, completed from reference TRBV19 and TRBJ1-5, reads DGGITQSPKYLFRKEGQNVTLSCEQNLNHDAMYWYRQDPGQGLRLIYYSQIVNDFQKGDIAEGYSVSREKKESFPLTVTSAQKNPTAFYLCASSEQISNQPQHFGDGTRLSIL.